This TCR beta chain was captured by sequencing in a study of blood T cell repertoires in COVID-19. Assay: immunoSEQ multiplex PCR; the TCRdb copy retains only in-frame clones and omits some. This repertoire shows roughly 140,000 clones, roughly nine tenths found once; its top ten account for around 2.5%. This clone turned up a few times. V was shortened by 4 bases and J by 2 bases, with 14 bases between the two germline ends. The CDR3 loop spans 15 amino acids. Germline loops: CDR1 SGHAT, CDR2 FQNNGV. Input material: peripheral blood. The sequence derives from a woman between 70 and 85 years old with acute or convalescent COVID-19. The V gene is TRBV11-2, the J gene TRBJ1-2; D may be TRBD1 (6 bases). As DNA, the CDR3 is TGTGCCAGCAGCTCCCTTCGGGGGGCGAACTATGGCTACACCTTC. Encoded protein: CASSSLRGANYGYTF.